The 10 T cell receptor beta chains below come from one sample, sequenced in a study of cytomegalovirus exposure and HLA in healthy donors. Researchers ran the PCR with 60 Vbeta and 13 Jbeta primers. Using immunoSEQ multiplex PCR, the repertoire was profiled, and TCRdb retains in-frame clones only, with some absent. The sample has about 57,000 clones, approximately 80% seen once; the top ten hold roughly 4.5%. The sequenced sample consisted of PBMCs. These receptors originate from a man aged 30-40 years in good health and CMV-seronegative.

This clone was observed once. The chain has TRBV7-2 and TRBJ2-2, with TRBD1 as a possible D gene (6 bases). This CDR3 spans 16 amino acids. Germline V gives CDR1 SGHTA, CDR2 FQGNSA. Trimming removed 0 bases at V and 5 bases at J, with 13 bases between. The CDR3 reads CASSLAQGSRTGELFF. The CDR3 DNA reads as TGTGCCAGCAGCTTAGCGCAGGGGTCGAGGACCGGGGAGCTGTTTTTT.

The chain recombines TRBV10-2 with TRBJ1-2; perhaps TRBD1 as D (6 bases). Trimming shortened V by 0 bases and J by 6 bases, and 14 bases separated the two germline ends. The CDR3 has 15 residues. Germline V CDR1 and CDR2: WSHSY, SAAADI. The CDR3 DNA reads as TGCGCCAGCAGTGAGTCTTTGCGGGGGCCGGATGGCTACACCTTC. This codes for CASSESLRGPDGYTF.

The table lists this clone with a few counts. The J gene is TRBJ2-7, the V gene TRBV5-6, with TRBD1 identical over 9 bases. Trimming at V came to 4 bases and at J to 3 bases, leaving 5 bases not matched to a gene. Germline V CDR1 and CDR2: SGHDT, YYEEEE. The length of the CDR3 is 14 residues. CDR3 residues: CASSPGQGYYEQYF. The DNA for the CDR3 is TGTGCCAGCAGCCCAGGACAGGGGTACTACGAGCAGTACTTC. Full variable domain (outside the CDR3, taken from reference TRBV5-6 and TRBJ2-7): DAGVTQSPTHLIKTRGQQVTLRCSPKSGHDTVSWYQQALGQGPQFIFQYYEEEERQRGNFPDRFSGHQFPNYSSELNVNALLLGDSALYLCASSPGQGYYEQYFGPGTRLTVT.

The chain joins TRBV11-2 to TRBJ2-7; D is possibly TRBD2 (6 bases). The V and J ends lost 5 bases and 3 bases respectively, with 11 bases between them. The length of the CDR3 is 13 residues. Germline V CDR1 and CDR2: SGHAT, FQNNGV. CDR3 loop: CASSPGAVYEQYF. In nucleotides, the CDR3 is TGTGCCAGCAGCCCGGGAGCGGTCTACGAGCAGTACTTC.

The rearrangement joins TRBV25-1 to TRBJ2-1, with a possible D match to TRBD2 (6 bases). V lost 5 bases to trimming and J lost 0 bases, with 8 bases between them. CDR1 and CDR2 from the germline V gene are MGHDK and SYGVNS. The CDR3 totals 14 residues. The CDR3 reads CASSRRGSYNEQFF. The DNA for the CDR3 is TGTGCCAGCAGTAGGAGGGGCTCCTACAATGAGCAGTTCTTC.

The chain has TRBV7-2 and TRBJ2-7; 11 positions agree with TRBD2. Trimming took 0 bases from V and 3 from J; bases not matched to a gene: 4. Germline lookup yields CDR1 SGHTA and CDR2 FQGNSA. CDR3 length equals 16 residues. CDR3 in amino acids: CASSLAATSGNYEQYF. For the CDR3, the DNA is TGTGCCAGCAGCTTAGCAGCGACTAGCGGGAACTACGAGCAGTACTTC.

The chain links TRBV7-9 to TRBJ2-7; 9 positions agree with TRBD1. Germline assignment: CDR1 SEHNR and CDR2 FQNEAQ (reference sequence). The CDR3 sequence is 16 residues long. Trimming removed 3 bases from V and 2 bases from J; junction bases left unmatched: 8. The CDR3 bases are TGTGCCAGCAGCTTCAGCGGGACAGGGAACCCCTACGAGCAGTACTTC. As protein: CASSFSGTGNPYEQYF.

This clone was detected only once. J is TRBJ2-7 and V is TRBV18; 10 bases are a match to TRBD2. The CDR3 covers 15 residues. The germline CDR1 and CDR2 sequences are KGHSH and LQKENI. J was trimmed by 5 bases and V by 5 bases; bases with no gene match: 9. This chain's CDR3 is CASSESGRAPHEQYF. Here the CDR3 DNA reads TGTGCCAGCTCAGAAAGCGGGAGGGCCCCCCACGAGCAGTACTTC.

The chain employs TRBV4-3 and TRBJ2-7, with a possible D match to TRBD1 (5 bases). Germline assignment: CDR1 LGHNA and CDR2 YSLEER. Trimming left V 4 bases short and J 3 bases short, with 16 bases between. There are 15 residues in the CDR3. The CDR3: CASSPYLGRDYEQYF. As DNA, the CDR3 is TGCGCCAGCAGCCCCTATTTAGGCAGGGACTACGAGCAGTACTTC.

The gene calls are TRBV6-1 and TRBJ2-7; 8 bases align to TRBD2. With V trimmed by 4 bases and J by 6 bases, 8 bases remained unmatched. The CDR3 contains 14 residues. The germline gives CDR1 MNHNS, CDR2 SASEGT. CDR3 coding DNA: TGTGCCAGCAGTGGGACTAGCAGGGTGGGCGAGCAGTACTTC. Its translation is CASSGTSRVGEQYF.